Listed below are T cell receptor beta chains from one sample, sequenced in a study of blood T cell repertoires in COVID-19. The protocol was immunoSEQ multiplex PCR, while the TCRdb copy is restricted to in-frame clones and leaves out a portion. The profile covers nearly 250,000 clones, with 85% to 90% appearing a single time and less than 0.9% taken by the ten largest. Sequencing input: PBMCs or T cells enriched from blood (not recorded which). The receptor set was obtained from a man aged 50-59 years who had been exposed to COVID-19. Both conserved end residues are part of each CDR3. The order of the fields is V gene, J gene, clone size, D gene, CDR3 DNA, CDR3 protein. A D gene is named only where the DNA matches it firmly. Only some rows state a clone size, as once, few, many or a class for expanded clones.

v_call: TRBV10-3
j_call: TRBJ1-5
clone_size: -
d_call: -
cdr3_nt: TGTGCCACCACTCAGGGGAATCAGCCCCAGCATTTT
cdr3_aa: CATTQGNQPQHF

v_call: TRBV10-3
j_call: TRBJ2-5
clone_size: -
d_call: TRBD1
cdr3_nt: TGTGCCATCAGTGACGCCCAGGGGGCAGGGGAGACCCAGTACTTC
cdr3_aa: CAISDAQGAGETQYF

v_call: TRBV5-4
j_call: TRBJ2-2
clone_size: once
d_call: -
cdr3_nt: TGTGCCAGCAGCTACACAGGGCAGGGCACCGGGGAGCTGTTTTTT
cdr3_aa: CASSYTGQGTGELFF

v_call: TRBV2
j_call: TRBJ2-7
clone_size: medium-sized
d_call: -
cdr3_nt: TGTGCCAGCAGTGAGGGTGACAGGACCTACGAGCAGTACTTC
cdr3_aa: CASSEGDRTYEQYF

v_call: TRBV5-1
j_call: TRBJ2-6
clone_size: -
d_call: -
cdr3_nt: TGCGCCAGCAGCTTGGGGAGCTCTGGGGCCAACGTCCTGACTTTC
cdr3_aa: CASSLGSSGANVLTF

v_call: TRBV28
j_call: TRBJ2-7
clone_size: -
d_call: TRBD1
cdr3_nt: TGTGCCAGCAGTTCAGCCGGGACAGCCGACGAGCAGTACTTC
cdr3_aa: CASSSAGTADEQYF

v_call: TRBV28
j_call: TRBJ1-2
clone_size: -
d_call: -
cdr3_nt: TGTGCCAGCATCGACCGGCGGGTGGGCTATGGCTACACCTTC
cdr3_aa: CASIDRRVGYGYTF

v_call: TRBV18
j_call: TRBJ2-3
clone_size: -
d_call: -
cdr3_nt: TGTGCCAGCTCACCAGCCCAAACCCCGGGACACCAGAGAGTAGATACGCAGTATTTT
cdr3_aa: CASSPAQTPGHQRVDTQYF

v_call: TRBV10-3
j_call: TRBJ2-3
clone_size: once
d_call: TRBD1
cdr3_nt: TGTGCCATCACAGGGGGCCTCACAGATACGCAGTATTTT
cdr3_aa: CAITGGLTDTQYF

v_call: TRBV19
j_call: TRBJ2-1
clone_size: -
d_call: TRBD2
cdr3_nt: TGTGCCAGTAGGAGATTAGCGGGTCGCTCCTACAATGAGCAGTTCTTC
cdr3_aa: CASRRLAGRSYNEQFF

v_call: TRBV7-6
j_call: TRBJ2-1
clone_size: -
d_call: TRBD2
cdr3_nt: TGTGCCAGCAGCTTGTCGACTAGCGGGGTTTCCTACAATGAGCAGTTCTTC
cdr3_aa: CASSLSTSGVSYNEQFF

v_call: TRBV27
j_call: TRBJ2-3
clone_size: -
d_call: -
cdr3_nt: TGTGCCAGCAGTTTACGGGGTACAGATACGCAGTATTTT
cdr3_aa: CASSLRGTDTQYF

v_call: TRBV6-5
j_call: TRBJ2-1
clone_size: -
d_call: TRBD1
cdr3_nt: TGTGCCAGCAGTTACGAGGGGGCTCAATTCAATGAGCAGTTCTTC
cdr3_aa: CASSYEGAQFNEQFF

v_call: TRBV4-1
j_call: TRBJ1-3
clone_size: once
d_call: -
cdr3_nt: TGCGCCAGCAGCCAGCGACAGAGCCTTGGAAACACCATATATTTT
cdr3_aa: CASSQRQSLGNTIYF

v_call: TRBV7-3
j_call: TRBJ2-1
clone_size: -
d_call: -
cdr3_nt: TGTGCCAGCAGCTTAGATACCAGGGCCGGTGAGCAGTTCTTC
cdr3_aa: CASSLDTRAGEQFF

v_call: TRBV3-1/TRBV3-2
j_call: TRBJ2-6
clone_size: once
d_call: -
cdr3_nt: TGTGCCAGCAGCCAACCGGGACTTCCGCAGAATGGGGCCAACGTCCTGACTTTC
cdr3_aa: CASSQPGLPQNGANVLTF

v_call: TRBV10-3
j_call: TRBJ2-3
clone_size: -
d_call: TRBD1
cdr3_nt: TGTGCCATCAGACCACAGGGGACAGATACGCAGTATTTT
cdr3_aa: CAIRPQGTDTQYF

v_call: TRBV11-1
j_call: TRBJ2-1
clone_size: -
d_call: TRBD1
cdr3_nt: TGTGCCAGCAGCCGCGACAGGGTCTTTTACAATGAGCAGTTCTTC
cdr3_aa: CASSRDRVFYNEQFF

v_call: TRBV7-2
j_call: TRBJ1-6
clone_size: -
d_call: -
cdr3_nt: TGTGCCAGCAGCTTAGCCGCACCGGGGGATATTGAGTCTCTATATAATTCACCCCTCCACTTT
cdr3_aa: CASSLAAPGDIESLYNSPLHF

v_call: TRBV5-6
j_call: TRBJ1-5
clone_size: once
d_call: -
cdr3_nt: TGTGCCGGCAGCTTGGGAGGCAACAATCAGCCCCAGCATTTT
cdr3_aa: CAGSLGGNNQPQHF

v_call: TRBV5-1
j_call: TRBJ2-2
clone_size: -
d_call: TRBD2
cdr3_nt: TGCGCCAGCAGCTTGGCTAGCGGGAACACCGGGGAGCTGTTTTTT
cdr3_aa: CASSLASGNTGELFF

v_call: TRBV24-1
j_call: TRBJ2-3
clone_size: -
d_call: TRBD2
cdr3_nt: TGTGCCACCAGTTTTACTAGCGGGAGTAGCACAGATACGCAGTATTTT
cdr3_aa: CATSFTSGSSTDTQYF

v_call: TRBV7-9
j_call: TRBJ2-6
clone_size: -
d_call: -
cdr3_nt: TGTGCCAGCAGCTTAGACAGGTGGGGGGAACTCTCTGGGGCCAACGTCCTGACTTTC
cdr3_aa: CASSLDRWGELSGANVLTF

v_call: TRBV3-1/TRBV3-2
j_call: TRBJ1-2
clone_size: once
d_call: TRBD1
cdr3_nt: TGTGCCAGCAAGCCAGAGGGGACAGGGTCTCTAGGCTATGGCTACACCTTC
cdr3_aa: CASKPEGTGSLGYGYTF

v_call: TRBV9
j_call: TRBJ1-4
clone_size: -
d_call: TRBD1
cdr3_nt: TGTGCCAGCAGCGCGTTACAGGGGGCTTGGGAAAAACTGTTTTTT
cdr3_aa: CASSALQGAWEKLFF

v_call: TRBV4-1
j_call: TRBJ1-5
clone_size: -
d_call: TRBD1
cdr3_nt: TGCGCCAGCAGCCAAGAGGCCCCCGGGACAGGGAATCAGCCCCAGCATTTT
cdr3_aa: CASSQEAPGTGNQPQHF

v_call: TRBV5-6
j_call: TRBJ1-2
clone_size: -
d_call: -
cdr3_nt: TGTGCCAGCACCATCGAGGCGAGCTATGGCTACACCTTC
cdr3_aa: CASTIEASYGYTF

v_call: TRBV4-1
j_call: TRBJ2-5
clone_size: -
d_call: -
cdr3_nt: TGCGCCAGCAGCGATCGGGACTCCCGGTTGGAGACCCAGTACTTC
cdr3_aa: CASSDRDSRLETQYF

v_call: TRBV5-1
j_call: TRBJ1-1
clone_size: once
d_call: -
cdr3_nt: TGCGCCAGCAGCCCTGGGCTGAACACTGAAGCTTTCTTT
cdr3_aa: CASSPGLNTEAFF

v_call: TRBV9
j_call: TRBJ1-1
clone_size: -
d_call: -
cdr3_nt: TGTGCCAGCAGCCCCCTCCAACAGAACACTGAAGCTTTCTTT
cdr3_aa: CASSPLQQNTEAFF

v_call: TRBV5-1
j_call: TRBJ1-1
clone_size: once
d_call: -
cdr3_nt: TGCGCCAGCAGCCCTATTACAGGGTCCCCTGAAGCTTTCTTT
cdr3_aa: CASSPITGSPEAFF

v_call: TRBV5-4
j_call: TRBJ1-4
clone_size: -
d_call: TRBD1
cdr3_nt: TGTGCCAGCAGCTGGACAGGGGAGAACGAAAAACTGTTTTTT
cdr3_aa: CASSWTGENEKLFF

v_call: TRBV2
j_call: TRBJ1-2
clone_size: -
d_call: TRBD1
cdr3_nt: TGTGCCAGCAGTGAGTACAGGGGGTATGGCTACACCTTC
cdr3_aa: CASSEYRGYGYTF

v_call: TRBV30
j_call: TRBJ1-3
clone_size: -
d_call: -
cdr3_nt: TGTGCCTGGAGTGTACGCGGAGTCCGAAACACCATATATTTT
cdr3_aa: CAWSVRGVRNTIYF